Described below is a single T cell receptor beta chain sequence and its context. Which antigen it targets is not known. Per-nucleotide qualities are absent, and no much larger clonotype sits a single base away. The cohort comprised fewer than 700 healthy bone marrow donors. At the time of sampling, all cohort members were nominally healthy, though unrecorded immune exposures were likely present. The donor tested CMV seropositive and was one of the 289 seropositive cohort members. A peripheral blood sample was collected from each donor, and TCR beta sequencing was performed on peripheral blood mononuclear cells. Genomic DNA was extracted from the blood cell samples with the Qiagen DNeasy Blood Extraction Kit. The V end loses 3 bases and the J end loses 2 bases, and a stretch of 8 bases separates them. CDR1 SEHNR and CDR2 FQNEAQ were looked up in the germline V gene (reference sequence). The CDR3 has 13 amino acids, counting the end cysteine and phenylalanine. Just the 39-base CDR3 DNA is kept, in frame starting at base 1.

This sample was included in a study of cytomegalovirus exposure and HLA in healthy donors (dated by TCRdb to the late 2010s). For context, the study as a whole: In an earlier analysis of approximately 640 of the donors, roughly 300 Gb of sequence data and just under 120 million unique TCR beta sequences from roughly 200 million T cells were reported. The aim of the study was to test whether cataloging public T cell receptors could identify signatures of past pathogen exposure. All discovery cohort repertoires had been generated using a single sequencing platform. An early release covering just under 650 HLA-typed donors comprised about 310 gigabases of sequencing data and approximately 85 million unique TCR sequences. In addition to the first cohort of hundreds of subjects, a separate validation cohort of some 120 different subjects was used. The T cell repertoires of about 700 subjects were profiled by immunosequencing and related to cytomegalovirus serostatus. To predict cytomegalovirus infection status, the study combined high-throughput TCR immunosequencing, statistical association of individual TCRs with disease status, and machine learning. The later analysis used no new phenotypic data to find candidate immune exposures, relying instead on TCR beta sequences and their occurrence across donors. Donor age, sex, ethnicity and CMV serostatus were collected together with the repertoire data. The number of typed donors differed by locus: about 629-630 for A, B, C, DRB1 and DQB1; 500 to 550 for DQA1; approximately 600 for DPA1; and around 470 for DPB1. Of the 350 to 400 genotyped donors, 65% to 90% fell in the genetic ancestry cluster associated with self-reported Caucasian donors. Across around 400 genotyped donors of the cohort, an average of roughly 230,000 unique TCR beta nucleotide sequences per donor were sequenced, and approximately 17% of those sequences were non-productive. An earlier analysis of some 500 of the donors used high-throughput TCR beta sequencing to judge whether each TCR beta V gene segment behaved as functional or pseudogenic. In a later analysis, previously published TCR beta repertoires from 666 donors were re-analyzed and high-resolution HLA genotyping was added so that TCR occurrence patterns could be studied. Class I and class II HLA loci were covered by the typing at four-digit resolution. In a later genetic analysis, genome-wide SNP genotypes for about 65% of the roughly 670 donors were used, and that subset was treated as a discovery cohort. Roughly 5 DR-DQ haplotypes were handled as single units for association and clustering because linkage in the cohort was strong.

Library prep was done by the immunoSEQ multiplex PCR assay. For the multiplex PCR, a mixture combining 60 forward primers for TCR Vbeta segments and 13 reverse primers for TCR Jbeta segments was used. Amplification of the CDR3 region of rearranged TCR beta genes was performed with a multiplex PCR assay on genomic DNA. The Illumina HiSeq System was used to sequence the amplified TCR beta libraries as 87-base-pair reads. Under the source paper's analysis protocol: A later analysis tallied around 80 million unique TCR beta chains across the 550 to 850 repertoires, and approximately 11 million of those chains were shared by two or more donors. Raw reads were error-corrected and collapsed into unique sequences by a nearest-neighbor algorithm in which closely related sequences were merged to remove PCR and sequencing errors. To assign V, D and J gene segments, CDR3 sequences were aligned to IMGT reference sequences. For a sequence to be retained, a match of at least six nucleotides was required to both a V gene segment and a J gene segment. Rearrangements were called productive when the CDR3 lacked stop codons and stayed in frame with V and J; all others were non-productive. Following IMGT convention, CDR3 was defined as the stretch from the second conserved V-encoded cysteine up to the conserved J-encoded phenylalanine. The earlier analysis of 587 of the donors excluded sequences that lacked an unambiguous match to a single V gene segment. In an earlier analysis of some 590 of the donors, a V segment was called functional when productive rearrangements were above 56.7%, and segregating when the standard deviation between donors exceeded 5%. A statistical classification framework was built for diagnosing cytomegalovirus status from the catalog of TCR beta chain sequences. In a later analysis, V and J genes were assigned by comparing TCR nucleotide sequences against IMGT/GENE-DB human TR gene sequences. A later analysis assigned CDR3 sequences and most-parsimonious VDJ recombination scenarios with the TCRdist pipeline. In a later analysis, each TCR beta chain was defined by its CDR3 amino acid sequence together with its V-gene family, and reads lacking a unique V-gene family were excluded. To address suspected cross-contamination and a sequencing artifact, a later analysis removed 592 highly shared, low-generation-probability nucleotide sequences. For each public chain, a later analysis derived a clonal expansion index from normalized ranks of inferred template counts within each repertoire. A later analysis computed generation probabilities with a VDJ recombination model fitted to out-of-frame rearrangements, and checked the results against IGoR. A later analysis scored TCR-TCR, TCR-HLA and TCR-CMV co-occurrence with hypergeometric tests, applying a repertoire-size bias correction to TCR pairs. False discovery rates were estimated in a later analysis by permuting HLA or CMV assignments 20 times. A later analysis grouped co-occurring TCRs with DBSCAN, adding TCRdist sequence similarity when clustering within HLA-allele-positive subsets. Co-occurrence clustering excluded repertoires with fewer than 30,000 or more than 120,000 public chains, plus five with anomalous nucleotide sharing. TCRdb mirrors the immuneACCESS table, restricted to in-frame sequences. Some clones are absent from its copies; in checked studies, under half trace to an unresolved V gene, and the reason for the others is unknown. V and J calls and clone size are as listed in that table; D and trimming were resolved from the DNA. The sample has more than 150,000 clones on record, 75% to 90% of them singletons. Approximately 2.9% of the sample rests with the top ten.

General conclusions and limits of the study: In a later analysis, HLA-associated TCR beta chains were found to be more clonally expanded and to have lower generation probabilities than equally common non-associated chains. Strong co-occurrence of HLA alleles, especially DR and DQ, made assigning TCR associations to individual alleles difficult. The sequencing pipeline was judged likely to have produced a cluster of highly shared sequence variants as a technical artifact. Because some donors lacked HLA typing at each locus, the association tests relied only on the typed subset. While some public TCRs were present in many individuals, most TCR sequences turned up only very rarely across donors. A further reported finding was that TCR beta sequences accurately predicted the HLA-A and HLA-B alleles for most subjects in the first cohort. The classifier was reported to diagnose cytomegalovirus status with high specificity and sensitivity in both the original cohort and the validation cohort. The earlier analysis of some 540 of the donors excluded about 16 rarely observed V segments, including chromosome 9 orphons, because counts were too low. A later genetic analysis reported fewer N-insertions in productive TCRs among donors in an Asian-associated ancestry cluster than the roughly 700-donor mean. Only TCR beta chains were sequenced in this cohort, and the absence of alpha or paired-chain data limited detectable features. At a false discovery rate of 0.05, a later analysis linked 16,951 TCR beta sequences to specific HLA alleles. Correlated functional status among segregating V segments might reflect linkage disequilibrium, but an unknown experimental factor could not be ruled out. In a later analysis, the rate of TCR association differed among HLA loci, with DRB1 alleles having the most associated TCRs and HLA-C alleles having the fewest. Immune exposure information for the cohort was limited to CMV serostatus. The authors suggested that the approach could potentially be extended to other disease states and immunological phenotypes. In an earlier analysis of around 600 of the donors, most TCR beta V segments appeared in productive rearrangements about 87% or about 30% of the time, broadly matching IMGT annotations. In the study, some 160 TCR beta chains were listed as associated with cytomegalovirus. V-gene and J-gene trimming of TCR beta chains was associated with a missense DCLRE1C variant in a later genetic analysis, and the association was replicated in an independent cohort. According to a later analysis, parvovirus B19, influenza, CMV and Epstein-Barr virus appeared linked to several top co-occurrence clusters. A few of the identified cytomegalovirus-associated TCR beta chains were confirmed in vitro to be specific for cytomegalovirus antigens. According to a later analysis, most CMV-associated TCR beta chains appeared to be HLA-restricted, and the HLA associations seemed to be driven largely by CMV exposure. Some IMGT-functional V segments, including TRBV6-2 and TRBV6-3, could not be told apart with the 87-base-pair reads, so those segments were excluded. Presence/absence analyses assumed roughly uniform sequencing depth across donors, an assumption that may not hold.

The specimen sequenced was PBMCs. The clonotype comes from a woman in her 50s in good health and CMV-seropositive. The chain joins TRBV7-9 to TRBJ2-7; no confident D gene assignment can be made. The DNA sequence is given as TGTGCCAGCAGCTTGTCAGGCACCTACGAGCAGTACTTC. The encoded protein is CASSLSGTYEQYF.